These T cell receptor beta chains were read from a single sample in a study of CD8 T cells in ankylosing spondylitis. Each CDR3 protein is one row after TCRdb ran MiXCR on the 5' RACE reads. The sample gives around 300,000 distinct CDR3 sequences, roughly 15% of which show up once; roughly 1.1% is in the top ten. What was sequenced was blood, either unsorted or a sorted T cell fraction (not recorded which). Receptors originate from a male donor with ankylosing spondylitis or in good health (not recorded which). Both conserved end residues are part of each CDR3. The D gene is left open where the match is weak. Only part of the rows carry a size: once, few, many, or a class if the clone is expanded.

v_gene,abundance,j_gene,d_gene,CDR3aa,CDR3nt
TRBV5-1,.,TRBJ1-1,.,CASSLYSNTEAFF,TGCGCCAGCAGCTTGTATTCGAACACTGAAGCTTTCTTT
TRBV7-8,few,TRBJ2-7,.,CASSLASGASYEQYF,TGTGCCAGCAGCTTAGCATCGGGAGCATCCTACGAGCAGTACTTC
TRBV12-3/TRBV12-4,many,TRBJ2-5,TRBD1,CASSLDRGLETQYF,TGTGCCAGCAGTTTAGACAGGGGATTAGAGACCCAGTACTTC
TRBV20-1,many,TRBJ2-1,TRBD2,CSARTGGRGYEQFF,TGCAGTGCCCGCACGGGAGGACGGGGGTATGAGCAGTTCTTC
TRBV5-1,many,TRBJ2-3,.,CASSSGTPRTDTQYF,TGCGCCAGCAGCTCCGGGACTCCACGCACAGATACGCAGTATTTT
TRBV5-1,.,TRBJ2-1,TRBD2,CASSPFGTSGNNEQFF,TGCGCCAGCAGCCCCTTTGGGACTAGCGGGAACAATGAGCAGTTCTTC
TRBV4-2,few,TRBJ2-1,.,CASSQEHGGSYNEQFF,TGTGCCAGCAGCCAAGAGCACGGGGGCTCCTACAATGAGCAGTTCTTC
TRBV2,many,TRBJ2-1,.,CASSEASVYNEQFF,TGTGCCAGCAGTGAAGCATCCGTTTACAATGAGCAGTTCTTC
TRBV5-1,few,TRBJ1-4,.,CASSLDRPGEKLFF,TGCGCCAGCAGCTTGGACCGACCGGGGGAAAAACTGTTTTTT
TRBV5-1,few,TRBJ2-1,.,CASSLAEAGSYNEQFF,TGCGCCAGCAGCTTGGCCGAGGCGGGCTCCTACAATGAGCAGTTCTTC
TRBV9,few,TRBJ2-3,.,CASSLPSGSGTDTQYF,TGTGCCAGCAGCCTGCCTTCAGGGTCGGGCACAGATACGCAGTATTTT
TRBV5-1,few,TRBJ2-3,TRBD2,CASSLPLAGTSTDTQYF,TGCGCCAGCAGCTTGCCCCTAGCGGGTACTAGCACAGATACGCAGTATTTT
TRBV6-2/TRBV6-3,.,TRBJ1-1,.,CASIKHTEAFF,TGTGCCAGCATTAAACACACTGAAGCTTTCTTT
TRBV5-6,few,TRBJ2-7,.,CASSSPWGHHTFYEQYF,TGTGCCAGCAGCTCTCCGTGGGGACACCATACATTCTACGAGCAGTACTTC
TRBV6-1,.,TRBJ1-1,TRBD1,CASRTGGGTEAFF,TGTGCCAGCAGAACAGGGGGCGGGACTGAAGCTTTCTTT
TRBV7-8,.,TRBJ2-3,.,CASSAEPRATPSHTQYF,TGTGCCAGCAGCGCAGAACCCCGGGCTACACCGTCTCATACGCAGTATTTT
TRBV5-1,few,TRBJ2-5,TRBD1,CASSLGMGQGQETQYF,TGCGCCAGCAGCTTGGGGATGGGACAGGGGCAAGAGACCCAGTACTTC
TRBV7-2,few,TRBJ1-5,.,CASSFLGSNQPQHF,TGTGCCAGCAGCTTTCTGGGGAGCAATCAGCCCCAGCATTTT
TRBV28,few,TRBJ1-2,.,CASSFEVRNREGYGYTF,TGTGCCAGCAGTTTTGAGGTTCGGAACAGGGAGGGTTATGGCTACACCTTC
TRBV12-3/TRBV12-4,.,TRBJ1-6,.,CASSLSGGGNSPLHF,TGTGCCAGCAGTTTGTCGGGAGGGGGGAATTCACCCCTCCACTTT
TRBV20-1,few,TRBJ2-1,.,CSAYTPSWDSYNEQFF,TGCAGTGCTTACACGCCAAGCTGGGACTCCTACAATGAGCAGTTCTTC
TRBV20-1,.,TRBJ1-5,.,CSAREDAYSNQPQHF,TGCAGTGCTAGGGAGGACGCATATAGCAATCAGCCCCAGCATTTT
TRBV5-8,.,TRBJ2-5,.,CASSPGPGEQETQYF,TGTGCCAGCAGCCCAGGACCCGGAGAGCAAGAGACCCAGTACTTC
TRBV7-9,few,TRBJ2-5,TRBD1,CASSPRQGRRETQYF,TGTGCCAGCAGCCCCCGACAGGGACGGCGGGAGACCCAGTACTTC
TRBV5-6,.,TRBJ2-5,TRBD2,CASSFIWEGKTETQYF,TGTGCCAGCAGCTTCATTTGGGAGGGCAAGACAGAGACCCAGTACTTC
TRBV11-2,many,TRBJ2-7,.,CASSLVLAINSYEQYF,TGTGCCAGCAGCTTAGTTTTAGCGATCAACTCCTACGAGCAGTACTTC
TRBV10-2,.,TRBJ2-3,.,CASAGTDTQYF,TGCGCCAGCGCCGGGACAGATACGCAGTATTTT